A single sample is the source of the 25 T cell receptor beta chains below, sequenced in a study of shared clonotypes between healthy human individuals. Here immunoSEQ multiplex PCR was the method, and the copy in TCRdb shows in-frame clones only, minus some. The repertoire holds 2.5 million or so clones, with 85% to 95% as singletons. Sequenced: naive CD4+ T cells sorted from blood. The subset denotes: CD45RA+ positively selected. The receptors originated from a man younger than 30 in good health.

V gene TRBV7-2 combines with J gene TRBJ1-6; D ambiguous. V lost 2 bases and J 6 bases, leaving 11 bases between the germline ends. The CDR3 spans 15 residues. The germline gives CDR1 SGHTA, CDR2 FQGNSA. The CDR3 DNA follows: TGTGCCAGCAGCTTACGGTCTGGGTTTAATTCACCCCTCCACTTT. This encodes CASSLRSGFNSPLHF.

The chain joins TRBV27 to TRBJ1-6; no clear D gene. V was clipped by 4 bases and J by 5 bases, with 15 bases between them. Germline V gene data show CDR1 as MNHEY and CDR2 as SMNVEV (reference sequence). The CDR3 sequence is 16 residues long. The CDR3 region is CASSWEGTLNNSPLHF. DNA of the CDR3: TGTGCCAGCAGTTGGGAGGGTACACTGAATAATTCACCCCTCCACTTT.

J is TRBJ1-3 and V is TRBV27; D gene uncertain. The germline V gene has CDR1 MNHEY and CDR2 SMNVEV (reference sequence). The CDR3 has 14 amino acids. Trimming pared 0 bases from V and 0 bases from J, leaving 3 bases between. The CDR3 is CASSLSNSGNTIYF. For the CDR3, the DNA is TGTGCCAGCAGTTTATCGAACTCTGGAAACACCATATATTTT.

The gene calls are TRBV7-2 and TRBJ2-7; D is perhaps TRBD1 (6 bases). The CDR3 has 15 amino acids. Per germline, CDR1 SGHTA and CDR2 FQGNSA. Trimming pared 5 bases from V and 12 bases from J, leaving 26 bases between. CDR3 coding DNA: TGTGCCAGCAGCATGCTTTCGACAGGCCCACGCCAGTGGTACTTC. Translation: CASSMLSTGPRQWYF.

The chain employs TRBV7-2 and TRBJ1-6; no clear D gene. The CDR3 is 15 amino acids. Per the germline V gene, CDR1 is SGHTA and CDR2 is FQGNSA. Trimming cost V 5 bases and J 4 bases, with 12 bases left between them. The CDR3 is CASSPGRAYNSPLHF. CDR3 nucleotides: TGTGCCAGCAGCCCCGGACGGGCTTATAATTCACCCCTCCACTTT.

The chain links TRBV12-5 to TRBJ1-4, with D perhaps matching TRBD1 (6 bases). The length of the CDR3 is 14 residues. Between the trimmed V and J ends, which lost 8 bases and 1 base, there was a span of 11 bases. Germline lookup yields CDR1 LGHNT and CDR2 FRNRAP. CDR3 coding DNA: TGTGCTAGTAAAAGGGGGGTAACTAATGAAAAACTGTTTTTT. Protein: CASKRGVTNEKLFF. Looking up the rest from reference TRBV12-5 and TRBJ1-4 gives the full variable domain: DARVTQTPRHKVTEMGQEVTMRCQPILGHNTVFWYRQTMMQGLELLAYFRNRAPLDDSGMPKDRFSAEMPDATLATLKIQPSEPRDSAVYFCASKRGVTNEKLFFGSGTQLSVL.

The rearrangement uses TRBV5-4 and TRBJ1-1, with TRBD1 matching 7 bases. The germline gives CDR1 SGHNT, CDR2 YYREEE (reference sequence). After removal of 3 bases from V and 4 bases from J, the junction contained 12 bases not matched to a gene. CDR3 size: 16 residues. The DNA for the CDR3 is TGTGCCAGCAGCTCTCCGACAGGGAGCAGTAGCACTGAAGCTTTCTTT. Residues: CASSSPTGSSSTEAFF.

The CDR3 sequence is CASSRGGRSNSPLHF. CDR3 in DNA: TGTGCCAGCAGTCGGGGGGGACGGAGTAATTCACCCCTCCACTTT. The chain has TRBV6-5 and TRBJ1-6, with D perhaps matching TRBD1 (5 bases). The length of the CDR3 is 15 residues. Germline V lookup: CDR1 MNHEY, CDR2 SVGAGI. The germline V and J ends were trimmed by 5 bases and 6 bases, with 14 bases remaining between them.

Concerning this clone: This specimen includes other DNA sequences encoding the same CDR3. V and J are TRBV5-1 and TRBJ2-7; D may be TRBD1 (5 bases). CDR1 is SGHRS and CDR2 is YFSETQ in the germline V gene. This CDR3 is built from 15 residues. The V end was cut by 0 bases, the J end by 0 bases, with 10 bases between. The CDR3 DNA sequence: TGCGCCAGCAGCTTGGAAGGGGATAGCTCCTACGAGCAGTACTTC. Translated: CASSLEGDSSYEQYF.

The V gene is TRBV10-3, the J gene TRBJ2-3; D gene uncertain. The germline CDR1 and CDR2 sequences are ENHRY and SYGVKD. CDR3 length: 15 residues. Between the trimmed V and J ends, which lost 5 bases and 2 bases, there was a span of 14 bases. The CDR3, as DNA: TGTGCCATCAGTAGCAGAGAGGCTAACACAGATACGCAGTATTTT. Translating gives CAISSREANTDTQYF.

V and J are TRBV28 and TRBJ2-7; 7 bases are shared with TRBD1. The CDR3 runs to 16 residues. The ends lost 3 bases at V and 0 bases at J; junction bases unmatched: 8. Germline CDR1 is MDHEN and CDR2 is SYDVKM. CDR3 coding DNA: TGTGCCAGCAGTTTCTTAGGGACAGTCCTCTCCTACGAGCAGTACTTC. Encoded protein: CASSFLGTVLSYEQYF.

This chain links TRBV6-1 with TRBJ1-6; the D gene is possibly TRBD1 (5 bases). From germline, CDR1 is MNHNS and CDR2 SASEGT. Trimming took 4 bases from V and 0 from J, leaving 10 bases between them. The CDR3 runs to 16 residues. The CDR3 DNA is TGTGCCAGCAGTGTGGCAGGGAGCTCCTATAATTCACCCCTCCACTTT. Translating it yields CASSVAGSSYNSPLHF.

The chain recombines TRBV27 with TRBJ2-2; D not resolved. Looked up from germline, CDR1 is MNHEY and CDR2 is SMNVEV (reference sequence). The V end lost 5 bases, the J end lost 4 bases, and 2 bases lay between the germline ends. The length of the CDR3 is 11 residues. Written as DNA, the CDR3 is TGTGCCAGCAGTGCCACCGGGGAGCTGTTTTTT. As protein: CASSATGELFF.

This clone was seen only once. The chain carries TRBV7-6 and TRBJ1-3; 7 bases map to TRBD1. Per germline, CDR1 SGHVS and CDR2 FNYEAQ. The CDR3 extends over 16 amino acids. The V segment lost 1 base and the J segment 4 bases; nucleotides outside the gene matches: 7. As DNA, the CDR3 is TGTGCCAGCAGCTTAGAGTCAGGGGGACTGGGAAACACCATATATTTT. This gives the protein CASSLESGGLGNTIYF. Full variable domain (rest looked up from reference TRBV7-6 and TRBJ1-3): GAGVSQSPRYKVTKRGQDVALRCDPISGHVSLYWYRQALGQGPEFLTYFNYEAQQDKSGLPNDRFSAERPEGSISTLTIQRTEQRDSAMYRCASSLESGGLGNTIYFGEGSWLTVV.

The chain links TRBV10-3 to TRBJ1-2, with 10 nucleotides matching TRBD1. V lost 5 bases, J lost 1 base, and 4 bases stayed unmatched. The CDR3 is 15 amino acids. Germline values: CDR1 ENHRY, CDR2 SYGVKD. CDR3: CAISSGTGDNYGYTF. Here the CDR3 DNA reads TGTGCCATCAGTTCCGGGACAGGGGATAACTATGGCTACACCTTC.

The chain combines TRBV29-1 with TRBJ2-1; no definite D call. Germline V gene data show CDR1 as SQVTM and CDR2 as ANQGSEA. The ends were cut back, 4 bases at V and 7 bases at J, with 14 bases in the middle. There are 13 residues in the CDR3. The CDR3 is CSVAPGVWNEQFF. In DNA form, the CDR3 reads TGCAGCGTTGCCCCCGGTGTATGGAATGAGCAGTTCTTC.

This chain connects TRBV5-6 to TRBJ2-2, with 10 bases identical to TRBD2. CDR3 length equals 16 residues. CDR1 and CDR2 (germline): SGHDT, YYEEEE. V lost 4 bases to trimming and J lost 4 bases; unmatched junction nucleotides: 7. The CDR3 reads CASSLRLAGVTGELFF. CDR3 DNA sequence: TGTGCCAGCAGCCTGCGACTAGCGGGCGTCACCGGGGAGCTGTTTTTT.

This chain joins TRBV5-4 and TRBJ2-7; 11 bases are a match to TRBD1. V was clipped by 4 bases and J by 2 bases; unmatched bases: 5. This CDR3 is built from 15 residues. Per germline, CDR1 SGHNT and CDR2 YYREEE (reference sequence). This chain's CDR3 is CASSLRDRGAYEQYF. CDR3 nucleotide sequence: TGTGCCAGCAGCCTCCGGGACAGGGGGGCCTACGAGCAGTACTTC.

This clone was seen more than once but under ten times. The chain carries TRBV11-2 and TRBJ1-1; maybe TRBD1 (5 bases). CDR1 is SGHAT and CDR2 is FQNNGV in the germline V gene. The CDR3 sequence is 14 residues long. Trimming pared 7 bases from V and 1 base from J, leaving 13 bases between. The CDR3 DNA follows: TGTGCCAGCACCTCGGGGCATGGGAACACTGAAGCTTTCTTT. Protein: CASTSGHGNTEAFF.

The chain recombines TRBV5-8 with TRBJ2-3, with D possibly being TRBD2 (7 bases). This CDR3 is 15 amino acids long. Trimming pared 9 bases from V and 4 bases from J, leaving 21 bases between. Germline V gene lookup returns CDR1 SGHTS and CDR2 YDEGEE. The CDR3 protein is CANQRGGAEADTQYF. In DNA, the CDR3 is TGTGCCAACCAGCGTGGGGGGGCCGAGGCAGATACGCAGTATTTT.

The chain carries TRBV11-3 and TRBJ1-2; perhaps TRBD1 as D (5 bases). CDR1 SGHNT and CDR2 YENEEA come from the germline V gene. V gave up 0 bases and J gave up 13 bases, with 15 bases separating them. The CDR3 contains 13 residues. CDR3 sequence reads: CASSLDGRDPRTF. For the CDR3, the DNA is TGTGCCAGCAGCTTAGATGGGAGGGACCCGCGCACCTTC.

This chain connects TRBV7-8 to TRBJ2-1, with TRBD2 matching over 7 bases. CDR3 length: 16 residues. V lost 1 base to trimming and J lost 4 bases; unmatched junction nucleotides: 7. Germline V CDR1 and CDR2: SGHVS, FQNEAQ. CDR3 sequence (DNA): TGTGCCAGCAGCTTAGTCAGCGGGACCTCTTACAATGAGCAGTTCTTC. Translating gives CASSLVSGTSYNEQFF.

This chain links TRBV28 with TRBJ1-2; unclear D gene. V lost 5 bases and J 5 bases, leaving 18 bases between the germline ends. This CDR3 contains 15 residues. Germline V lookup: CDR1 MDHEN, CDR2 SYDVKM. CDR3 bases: TGTGCCAGCAGTCCCCTAACCCCCGTTCGTTATGGCTACACCTTC. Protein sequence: CASSPLTPVRYGYTF.

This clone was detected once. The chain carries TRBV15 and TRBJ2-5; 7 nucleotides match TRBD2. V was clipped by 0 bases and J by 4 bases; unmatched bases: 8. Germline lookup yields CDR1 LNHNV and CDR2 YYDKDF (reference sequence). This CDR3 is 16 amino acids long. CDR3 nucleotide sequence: TGTGCCACCAGCAGAGATCGGGGAGGGGCAGGAGAGACCCAGTACTTC. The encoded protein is CATSRDRGGAGETQYF.

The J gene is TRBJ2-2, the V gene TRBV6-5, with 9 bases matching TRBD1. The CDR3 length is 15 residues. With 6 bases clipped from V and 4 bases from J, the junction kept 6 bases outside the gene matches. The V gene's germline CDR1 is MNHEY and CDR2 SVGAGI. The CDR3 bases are TGTGCCAGCAGCCGACAGGGGGATCGCACCGGGGAGCTGTTTTTT. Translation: CASSRQGDRTGELFF.